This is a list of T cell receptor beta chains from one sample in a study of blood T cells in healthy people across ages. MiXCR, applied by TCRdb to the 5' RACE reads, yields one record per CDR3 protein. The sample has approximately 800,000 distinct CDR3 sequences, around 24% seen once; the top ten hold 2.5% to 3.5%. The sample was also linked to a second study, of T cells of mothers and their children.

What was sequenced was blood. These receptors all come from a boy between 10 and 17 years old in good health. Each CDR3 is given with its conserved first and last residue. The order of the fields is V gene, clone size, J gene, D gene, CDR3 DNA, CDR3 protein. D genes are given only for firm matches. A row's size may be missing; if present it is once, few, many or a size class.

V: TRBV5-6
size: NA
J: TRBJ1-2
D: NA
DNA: TGTGCCAGCAGCCCTCGTTCGGGCAACTATGGCTACACCTTC
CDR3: CASSPRSGNYGYTF

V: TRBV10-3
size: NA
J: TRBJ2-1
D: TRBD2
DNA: TGTGCCATCAGTGAGGGACTAGCGGGGAGAATGTCAAATGAGCAGTTCTTC
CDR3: CAISEGLAGRMSNEQFF

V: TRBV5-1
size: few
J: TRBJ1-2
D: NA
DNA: TGCGCCAGCAGCTTGGTGCTAGGCCCTGGCAGTGGCTACACCTTC
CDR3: CASSLVLGPGSGYTF

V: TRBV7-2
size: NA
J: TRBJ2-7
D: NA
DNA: TGTGCCAGCAGCACCAGAGCCCTTAGGGAGCAGTACTTC
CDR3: CASSTRALREQYF

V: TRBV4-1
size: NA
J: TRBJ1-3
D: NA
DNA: TGCGCCAGCAGCCAAGATAGGACTCCCTCTGGAAACACCATATATTTT
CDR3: CASSQDRTPSGNTIYF

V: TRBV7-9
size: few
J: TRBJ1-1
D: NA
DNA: TGTGCCAACAGCGTCGGAGACACTGAAGCTTTCTTT
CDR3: CANSVGDTEAFF

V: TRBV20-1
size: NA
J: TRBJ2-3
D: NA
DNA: TGCAGTGCTAGAGATGGGCTCCGGAACCCTCTGGCGCAGTATTTT
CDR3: CSARDGLRNPLAQYF

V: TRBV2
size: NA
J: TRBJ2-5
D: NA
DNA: TGTGCCAGCGCGACGGGAAACAGGGAAGAGACCCAGTACTTC
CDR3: CASATGNREETQYF

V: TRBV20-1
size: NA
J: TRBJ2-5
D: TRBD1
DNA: TGCAGTTACCGACAGGGGCAAGAGACCCAGTACTTC
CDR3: CSYRQGQETQYF

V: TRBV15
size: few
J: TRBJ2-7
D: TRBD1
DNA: TGTGCCACCAGCAGAGATCGTGGGACAGCAAAAGACGAGCAGTACTTC
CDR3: CATSRDRGTAKDEQYF

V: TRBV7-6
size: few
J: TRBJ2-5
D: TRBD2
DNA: TGTGCCAGCAGCTTTCCGTCGCCTAGCGGGGGCCAAGAGACCCAGTACTTC
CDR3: CASSFPSPSGGQETQYF

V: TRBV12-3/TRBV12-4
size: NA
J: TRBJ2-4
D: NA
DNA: TGTGCCAGCAGTCTCCCCGGGGACTTAGCCAAAAACATTCAGTACTTC
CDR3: CASSLPGDLAKNIQYF

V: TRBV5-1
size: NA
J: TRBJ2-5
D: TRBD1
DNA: TGCGCCAGCAGCACCGGGACAGGGGGCGGTGAGACCCAGTACTTC
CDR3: CASSTGTGGGETQYF

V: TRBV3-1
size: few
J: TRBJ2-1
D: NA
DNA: TGTGCCAGCAGCCAAGATCTAAGGGATGAGCAGTTCTTC
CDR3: CASSQDLRDEQFF

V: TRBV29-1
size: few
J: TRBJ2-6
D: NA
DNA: TGCAGCGTTGAGACCCCGAAGGGGGACTCTGGGGCCAACGTCCTGACTTTC
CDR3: CSVETPKGDSGANVLTF

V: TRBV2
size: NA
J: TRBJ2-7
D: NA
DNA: TGTGCCAGCAGTGATATGACAAAAGGGGCCTACGAGCAGTACTTC
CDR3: CASSDMTKGAYEQYF

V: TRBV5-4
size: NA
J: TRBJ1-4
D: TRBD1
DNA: TGTGCCAGCAGCCTCCTGGGACAGGGGGGAGGTGAAAAACTGTTTTTT
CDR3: CASSLLGQGGGEKLFF

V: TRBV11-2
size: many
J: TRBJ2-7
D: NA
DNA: TGTGCCAGCAGCCCCTCCGGGTACTCCTACGAGCAGTACTTC
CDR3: CASSPSGYSYEQYF

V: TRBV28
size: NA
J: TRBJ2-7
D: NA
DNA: TGTGCCAGCAGTACGCCGGCTAGCTACGAGCAGTACTTC
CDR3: CASSTPASYEQYF

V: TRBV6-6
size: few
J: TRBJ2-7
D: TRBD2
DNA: TGTGCCAGCAGTTACGGGCGGGGGGACTCCTACGAGCAGTACTTC
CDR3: CASSYGRGDSYEQYF

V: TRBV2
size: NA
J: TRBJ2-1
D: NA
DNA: TGTGCCAGCAATGCTAGATTCGATGAGCAGTTCTTC
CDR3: CASNARFDEQFF

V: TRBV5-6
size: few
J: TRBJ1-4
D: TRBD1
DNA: TGTGCCAGCAGCCGCCCCGGGACAGCAACTAATGAAAAACTGTTTTTT
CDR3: CASSRPGTATNEKLFF

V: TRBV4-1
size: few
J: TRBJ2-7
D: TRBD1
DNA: TGCGCCAGCAGCCAAGGGCCACAGGGGGCTAGCGAGCAGTACTTC
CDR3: CASSQGPQGASEQYF

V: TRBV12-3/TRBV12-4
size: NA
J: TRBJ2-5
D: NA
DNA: TGTGCCAGCAGCCGAGAGGGAGAGACCCAGTACTTC
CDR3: CASSREGETQYF

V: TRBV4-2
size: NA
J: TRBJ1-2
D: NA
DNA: TGTGCCAGCAGCCAAGATCGGACAGTCCCTAACTATGGCTACACCTTC
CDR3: CASSQDRTVPNYGYTF

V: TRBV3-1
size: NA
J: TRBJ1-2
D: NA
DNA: TGTGCCAGCAGCCAAGATTATGGGTCTGGCTACACCTTC
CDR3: CASSQDYGSGYTF

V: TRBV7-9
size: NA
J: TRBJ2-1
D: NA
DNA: TGTGCCAGCAGCAAGGGGACACAAAGCTCCTACAATGAGCAGTTCTTC
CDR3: CASSKGTQSSYNEQFF

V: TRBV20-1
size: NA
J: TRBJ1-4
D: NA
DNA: TGCAGTGCTTCCGACAGAGGGTCCGCAACTAATGAAAAACTGTTTTTT
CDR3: CSASDRGSATNEKLFF

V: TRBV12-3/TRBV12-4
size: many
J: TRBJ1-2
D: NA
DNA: TGTGCCAGCAGCACGACAGGCCCGTATGGCTACACCTTC
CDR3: CASSTTGPYGYTF

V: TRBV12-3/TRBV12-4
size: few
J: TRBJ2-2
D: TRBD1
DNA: TGTGCCAGCAGCTCTATTTCGACAGGGACCACCGGGGAGCTGTTTTTT
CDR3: CASSSISTGTTGELFF

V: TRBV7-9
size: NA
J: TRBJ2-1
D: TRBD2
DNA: TGTGCCAGCAGCTTACTAGCGGGGGGGCCGGCCAATGAGCAGTTCTTC
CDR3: CASSLLAGGPANEQFF

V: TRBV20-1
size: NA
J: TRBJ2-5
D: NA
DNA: TGCAGTGCTAGCGTACTGGAGCAAGAGACCCAGTACTTC
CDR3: CSASVLEQETQYF

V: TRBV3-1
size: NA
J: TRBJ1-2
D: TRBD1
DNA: TGTGCCAGCAGCCAAGGCCACAGGGGGCCTGGTGGCTACACCTTC
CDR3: CASSQGHRGPGGYTF

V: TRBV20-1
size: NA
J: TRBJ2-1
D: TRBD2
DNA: TGCAGTGGGGGTAGCGGGGGAGTATACAATGAGCAGTTCTTC
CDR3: CSGGSGGVYNEQFF

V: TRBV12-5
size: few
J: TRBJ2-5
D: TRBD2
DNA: TGTGCTAGTGGTTTGGCAGGACTAGCGGGGGGACCGGCGGAGACCCAGTACTTC
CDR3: CASGLAGLAGGPAETQYF

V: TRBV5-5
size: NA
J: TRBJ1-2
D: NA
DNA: TGTGCCAGCAGCCCCAACGGACATGGCTTC
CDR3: CASSPNGHGF

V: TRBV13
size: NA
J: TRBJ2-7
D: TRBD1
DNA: TGTGCCAGCAGCTTACGGGACAGGGGATCAATAGGGATACACTACGAGCAGTACTTC
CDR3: CASSLRDRGSIGIHYEQYF

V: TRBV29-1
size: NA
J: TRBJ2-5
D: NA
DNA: TGCAGCGTCTGGGGAAGACAAGAGACCCAGTACTTC
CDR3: CSVWGRQETQYF

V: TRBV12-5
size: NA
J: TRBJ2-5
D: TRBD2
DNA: TGTGCTAGTGGTTTGGGCCTACGGAGGAGCGGGGGGGCGGAGACCCAGTACTTC
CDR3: CASGLGLRRSGGAETQYF

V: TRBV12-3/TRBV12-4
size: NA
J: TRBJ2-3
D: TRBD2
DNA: TGTGCCAGCAGCCCCGGGACTAGACGGGTCACAGATACGCAGTATTTT
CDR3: CASSPGTRRVTDTQYF